Shown below are 9 T cell receptor beta chains from a single sample sequenced in a study of blood T cells in healthy people across ages. It was with a sample-barcoded 5' primer and a J-beta primer mix that a second PCR of roughly 7 to 12 cycles was run. One entry per CDR3 protein, called by TCRdb with MiXCR from the 5' RACE reads. The table has about 510,000 distinct CDR3 sequences, roughly a quarter seen once. The same data also went into a second study, on T cells of mothers and their children.

Input material: blood. These receptors were obtained from a boy aged 2 to 9 in good health.

The chain recombines TRBV6-5 with TRBJ2-7; 9 positions match TRBD1. V was clipped by 6 bases and J by 4 bases; unmatched bases: 10. The CDR3 is made up of 15 amino acids. The germline CDR1 and CDR2 sequences are MNHEY and SVGAGI. CDR3 in DNA: TGTGCCAGCAGGCCCCGGGGGACAGGGCCGTACGAGCAGTACTTC. The encoded protein is CASRPRGTGPYEQYF.

The rearrangement uses TRBV21-1 and TRBJ2-5. The assigned J gene may be wrong: the sequence end matches TRBJ2-1 better. TRBV21-1 is reported as a pseudogene. CDR3 length: 15 amino acids. CDR3 protein: CASSKPLRRHNEQFF. Here the CDR3 DNA reads TGTGCCAGCAGCAAACCACTTCGACGGCACAATGAGCAGTTCTTC.

This clonotype was seen more than once but under ten times. The chain recombines TRBV10-3 with TRBJ2-5; the D is unclear. V was shortened by 9 bases and J by 2 bases, with 13 bases between the two germline ends. The CDR3 has 13 amino acids. Looked up from germline, CDR1 is ENHRY and CDR2 is SYGVKD. The CDR3 DNA is TGTGCCATTCGGATCGGGCCTCAAGAGACCCAGTACTTC. Translated, it gives CAIRIGPQETQYF.

Comments on this clonotype: Because the CDR3 is missing its conserved closing phenylalanine or tryptophan, this is likely a read error. The chain has TRBV5-1 and TRBJ1-2, with D unresolved. The CDR3 extends over 11 amino acids. V shed 2 bases and J shed 4 bases, with 3 bases lying between them. CDR1 and CDR2 from the germline V gene are SGHRS and YFSETQ. The CDR3: CASSFGYGYTL. The CDR3, as DNA: TGCGCCAGCAGCTTCGGCTATGGCTACACCCTC.

The chain recombines TRBV5-1 with TRBJ1-1; the D gene is possibly TRBD1 (6 bases). V lost 0 bases, J lost 7 bases, and 13 bases lay in between. CDR1 SGHRS and CDR2 YFSETQ come from the germline V gene. The CDR3 has 14 amino acids. The CDR3 loop reads CASSLASGTREAFF. CDR3 bases: TGCGCCAGCAGCTTGGCCTCTGGGACACGTGAAGCTTTCTTT.

The V call is TRBV29-1, the J call TRBJ2-1; D perhaps matches TRBD1 (6 bases). The V and J ends lost 0 bases and 6 bases respectively, with 15 bases between them. The CDR3 has 15 amino acids. CDR1 SQVTM and CDR2 ANQGSEA come from the germline V gene. The CDR3 loop is CSVEEGDIRGNEQFF. The CDR3 bases are TGCAGCGTTGAAGAGGGGGACATAAGGGGCAATGAGCAGTTCTTC.

This clonotype was detected a few times. V gene TRBV7-2 combines with J gene TRBJ2-5, with D unclear. The J call is in doubt because the DNA end fits TRBJ2-1 better. Germline V CDR1 and CDR2: SGHTA, FQGNSA. The CDR3 has 14 amino acids. The CDR3 loop reads CASRPVSLSHEQFF. The CDR3 DNA reads as TGTGCCAGCCGGCCGGTCTCCTTAAGCCATGAGCAGTTCTTC.

This clonotype occurred a few times. This chain connects TRBV20-1 to TRBJ2-3; TRBD2 might be the D (5 bases). Trimming stripped 6 bases from V and 4 bases from J, with 11 bases between. CDR1 and CDR2 from the germline V gene are DFQATT and SNEGSKA (reference sequence). This CDR3 has 12 amino acids. DNA for the CDR3: TGCAGTGCCCCCCAGAGGGCAGATACGCAGTATTTT. This gives the protein CSAPQRADTQYF.

The V call is TRBV6-1, the J call TRBJ2-4; D is perhaps TRBD1 (7 bases). V lost 3 bases and J lost 11, with 20 bases in between. Per the germline V gene, CDR1 is MNHNS and CDR2 is SASEGT. This CDR3 is built from 15 residues. DNA of the CDR3: TGTGCCAGCAGTGATGAAGTCGCAGGGGGGCAGGTTCAGTACTTC. It is translated as CASSDEVAGGQVQYF.